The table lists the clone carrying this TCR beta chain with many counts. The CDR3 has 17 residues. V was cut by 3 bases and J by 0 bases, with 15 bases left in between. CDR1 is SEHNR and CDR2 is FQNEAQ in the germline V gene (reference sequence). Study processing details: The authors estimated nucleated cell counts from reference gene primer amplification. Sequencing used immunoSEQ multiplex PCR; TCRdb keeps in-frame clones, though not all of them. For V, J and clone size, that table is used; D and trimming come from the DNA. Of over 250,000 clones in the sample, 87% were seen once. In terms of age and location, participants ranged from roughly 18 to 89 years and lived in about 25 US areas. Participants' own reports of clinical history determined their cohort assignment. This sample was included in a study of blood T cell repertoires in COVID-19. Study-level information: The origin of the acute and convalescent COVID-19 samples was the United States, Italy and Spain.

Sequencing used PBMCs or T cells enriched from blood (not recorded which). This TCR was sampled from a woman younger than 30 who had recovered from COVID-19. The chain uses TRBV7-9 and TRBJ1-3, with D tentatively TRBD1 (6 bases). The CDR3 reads CASSFSGEQGSGNTIYF. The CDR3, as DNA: TGTGCCAGCAGCTTTTCGGGTGAACAGGGCTCTGGAAACACCATATATTTT.